Given below is one TCR beta chain in context. What it binds is not known. Assay: immunoSEQ multiplex PCR; the TCRdb copy retains only in-frame clones and omits some. Counted here are about 400,000 clones, 75% to 90% occurring once; the ten biggest clones make up 3% to 4.5%. This record belongs to a study of Ad26.COV2.S vaccination and SARS-CoV-2 variants. Regarding the study as a whole: Those who received vaccine or placebo ended up with similar non-spike TCR breadth. Recipients given vaccine exceeded placebo recipients in spike-specific TCR breadth.

This CDR3 has 14 amino acids. With 7 bases clipped from V and 1 base from J, the junction kept 4 bases outside the gene matches. Germline CDR1 reads LNHDA; CDR2 reads SQIVND (reference sequence). Treatment defined: about 20 received Ad26.COV2.S at low or high dose, single or two shots; about 5 received placebo; per-sample allocation not given. Sampling happened 63 days after the first vaccine or placebo injection. V is TRBV19 and J is TRBJ1-3; TRBD1 aligns across 7 bases. The sequencing here drew on peripheral blood, taken in a trial of Ad26.COV2.S vaccine versus placebo. The sequence derives from a person between 18 and 60 years old who received the Ad26.COV2.S COVID-19 vaccine or a placebo. CDR3 sequence: CASTWDRSGNTIYF. The DNA for the CDR3 is TGTGCCAGTACCTGGGACAGATCTGGAAACACCATATATTTT.